The 32 T cell receptor beta chains reported below all come from one sample, sequenced in a study of shared clonotypes between healthy human individuals. Profiled with immunoSEQ multiplex PCR; TCRdb holds only in-frame clones, not every one. The table shows 2 million to 2.5 million clones, with around 92% occurring only once. Sequencing was carried out using naive CD4+ T cells from PBMCs. The subset: CD45RA+ positively selected. The receptors come from a man younger than 35 in good health. Some clones in this sample may be carry-over from other donors' samples.

This clone is a singleton in its sample. The chain joins TRBV14 to TRBJ1-6; D is ambiguous. The V end was cut by 0 bases, the J end by 7 bases, with 7 bases between. Looked up from germline, CDR1 is SGHDN and CDR2 is FVKESK. The CDR3 is 14 residues long. The CDR3 is CASSQDAWNSPLHF. The DNA for the CDR3 is TGTGCCAGCAGCCAAGATGCGTGGAATTCACCCCTCCACTTT.

The chain couples TRBV5-1 to TRBJ2-2; no reliable D call. The CDR3 is 14 amino acids. V was pared by 2 bases and J by 2 bases, with 7 bases between. Germline CDR1 SGHRS, CDR2 YFSETQ. CDR3 in DNA: TGCGCCAGCAGCTTTAACAGAAACACCGGGGAGCTGTTTTTT. Amino acid sequence: CASSFNRNTGELFF.

The chain has TRBV18 and TRBJ2-5; 7 bases map to TRBD1. The CDR3 length is 15 residues. In germline, CDR1 is KGHSH, CDR2 LQKENI. The J segment lost 5 bases and the V segment lost 3 bases, leaving 9 bases of the junction unmatched. CDR3 amino acids: CASSPTGSKTETQYF. In nucleotides, the CDR3 is TGTGCCAGCTCACCGACAGGGAGCAAAACGGAGACCCAGTACTTC.

The V and J genes are TRBV19 and TRBJ1-5, with a tentative D call TRBD1 (5 bases). The length of the CDR3 is 15 residues. Germline-derived CDR1 and CDR2 are LNHDA and SQIVND (reference sequence). V dropped 1 base and J dropped 7 bases, with 14 bases sitting between them. This CDR3 reads CASSIVRGERQPQHF. The CDR3 nucleotides are TGTGCCAGTAGTATAGTCCGAGGGGAGAGGCAGCCCCAGCATTTT.

This chain links TRBV28 with TRBJ2-4; 11 nucleotides line up with TRBD2. V lost 7 bases, J lost 2 bases, and 4 bases stayed unmatched. From germline, CDR1 is MDHEN and CDR2 SYDVKM. This CDR3 is 15 amino acids long. CDR3 sequence (DNA): TGTGCCAGCAAACTAGCGGGAGTGTCCAAAAACATTCAGTACTTC. It yields the protein CASKLAGVSKNIQYF.

The gene calls are TRBV12-2 and TRBJ2-5; TRBD1, the table's D call, lacks a check against the DNA. TRBV12-2 is described as a pseudogene. This CDR3 is built from 16 residues. CDR3 coding DNA: TGTGCAAGTCGCCTCCCAATCCTTGGCCAGGTAGAGACCCAGTACTTC. Amino acids: CASRLPILGQVETQYF.

This clone was detected only once. V usage is TRBV29-1 and J usage is TRBJ2-7, with a weak D call TRBD1 (5 bases). Germline V gene sequence: CDR1 SQVTM, CDR2 ANQGSEA. V lost 0 bases and J 2 bases, leaving 14 bases between the germline ends. The CDR3 covers 15 residues. CDR3 sequence reads: CSVEDGPGRTYEQYF. CDR3 DNA sequence: TGCAGCGTTGAAGACGGTCCAGGGCGAACCTACGAGCAGTACTTC.

The CDR3 is CASSETVGRSSYNEQFF. The CDR3 coding sequence is TGTGCCAGCAGTGAAACGGTTGGTAGGAGCTCCTACAATGAGCAGTTCTTC. The gene calls are TRBV6-4 and TRBJ2-1; no clear D. Trimming removed 3 bases at V and 0 bases at J, with 15 bases between. The CDR3 loop spans 17 amino acids. Germline V gene sequence: CDR1 MRHNA, CDR2 SNTAGT.

V is TRBV12-5 and J is TRBJ1-1; 9 bases agree with TRBD1. Germline-derived CDR1 and CDR2 are LGHNT and FRNRAP. With V trimmed by 5 bases and J by 3 bases, 1 base remained unmatched. The CDR3 sequence is 13 residues long. The CDR3 reads CASGTGGDTEAFF. The DNA of the CDR3 is TGTGCTAGTGGTACAGGGGGCGACACTGAAGCTTTCTTT.

The J gene is TRBJ1-2, the V gene TRBV4-1; TRBD1 is a possible D gene (6 bases). The CDR3 contains 14 residues. Between the trimmed V and J ends, which lost 4 bases and 4 bases, there was a span of 13 bases. Germline CDR1 MGHRA, CDR2 YSYEKL. The CDR3 is CASSPGQLTYGYTF. The CDR3 DNA sequence: TGCGCCAGCAGCCCCGGACAGCTTACCTATGGCTACACCTTC.

The chain combines TRBV28 with TRBJ2-7; TRBD1 or TRBD2 may be the D gene (5 bases each). The CDR3 length is 17 residues. V was clipped by 6 bases and J by 4 bases, with 25 bases between them. Germline V lookup: CDR1 MDHEN, CDR2 SYDVKM. CDR3 DNA: TGTGCCAGCAGGTACCAGCATGGTACGGGGCTCGGGTACGAGCAGTACTTC. It yields the protein CASRYQHGTGLGYEQYF.

The rearrangement joins TRBV7-9 to TRBJ2-1; D may correspond to TRBD1 or TRBD2 (5 bases each). The CDR3 consists of 12 residues. V was pared by 7 bases and J by 6 bases, with 10 bases between. From germline, CDR1 is SEHNR and CDR2 FQNEAQ (reference sequence). CDR3 protein: CASTLGVNEQFF. The CDR3 coding sequence is TGTGCCAGCACTCTGGGGGTCAATGAGCAGTTCTTC.

The chain recombines TRBV29-1 with TRBJ1-1; D is perhaps TRBD1 (5 bases). This CDR3 contains 13 residues. CDR1 and CDR2 (germline): SQVTM, ANQGSEA. V dropped 6 bases and J dropped 4 bases, with 15 bases sitting between them. In DNA form, the CDR3 reads TGCAGCGTGGGGACGAAATTCAGCACTGAAGCTTTCTTT. Protein product: CSVGTKFSTEAFF.

This clone has just a few counts. The chain couples TRBV29-1 to TRBJ1-1; no clear D gene. The CDR3 is made up of 13 amino acids. Germline assignment: CDR1 SQVTM and CDR2 ANQGSEA. V was clipped by 7 bases and J by 0 bases, with 12 bases between them. CDR3: CSASGSMNTEAFF. In DNA form, the CDR3 reads TGCAGCGCTTCGGGCAGTATGAACACTGAAGCTTTCTTT.

The table lists this clone with a few counts. The identical CDR3 is also encoded by other nucleotide sequences in the sample. J is TRBJ1-1 and V is TRBV20-1; D uncertain. Trimming stripped 5 bases from V and 3 bases from J, with 7 bases between. This CDR3 is 11 amino acids long. Germline-derived CDR1 and CDR2 are DFQATT and SNEGSKA (reference sequence). The CDR3 is CSAPADTEAFF. The CDR3 DNA sequence: TGCAGTGCTCCCGCTGACACTGAAGCTTTCTTT.

This clone has just a few counts. At the DNA level, this CDR3 is encoded by other sequences in the same sample as well. The chain couples TRBV2 to TRBJ1-1; D gene unclear. Trimming cost V 5 bases and J 5 bases, with 15 bases left between them. In germline, CDR1 is SNHLY, CDR2 FYNNEI. The CDR3 loop spans 14 amino acids. This chain's CDR3 is CASSLLGRSTEAFF. CDR3 bases: TGTGCCAGCAGTCTACTGGGGAGGAGTACTGAAGCTTTCTTT.

The rearrangement uses TRBV29-1 and TRBJ1-4; D ambiguous. Germline-derived CDR1 and CDR2 are SQVTM and ANQGSEA. The CDR3 consists of 11 residues. Trimming left V 8 bases short and J 8 bases short, with 12 bases between. In DNA form, the CDR3 reads TGCAGCATCCGGACGGTAGAAAAACTGTTTTTT. It specifies CSIRTVEKLFF.

The chain is built from TRBV9 and TRBJ2-5; 10 nucleotides match TRBD2. In germline, CDR1 is SGDLS, CDR2 YYNGEE. V lost 0 bases to trimming and J lost 5 bases; unmatched junction nucleotides: 10. The CDR3 runs to 17 residues. The CDR3 DNA is TGTGCCAGCAGCGTAGCGTCCAGCGGGAGGGCCTGGGAGACCCAGTACTTC. The encoded protein is CASSVASSGRAWETQYF. Variable domain in full (rest from reference TRBV9 and TRBJ2-5): DSGVTQTPKHLITATGQRVTLRCSPRSGDLSVYWYQQSLDQGLQFLIQYYNGEERAKGNILERFSAQQFPDLHSELNLSSLELGDSALYFCASSVASSGRAWETQYFGPGTRLLVL.

The J gene is TRBJ2-2, the V gene TRBV2; 9 nucleotides align to TRBD1. Per germline, CDR1 SNHLY and CDR2 FYNNEI. The J segment lost 4 bases and the V segment lost 8 bases, leaving 8 bases of the junction unmatched. The CDR3 sequence is 15 residues long. The CDR3 here is CASHKDRGGTGELFF. Here the CDR3 DNA reads TGTGCCAGCCATAAGGACAGGGGTGGCACCGGGGAGCTGTTTTTT.

Of note for this clone: The sample carries other DNA sequences with the same CDR3. The chain recombines TRBV7-3 with TRBJ2-3; no clear D gene. The V end lost 4 bases, the J end lost 3 bases, and 8 bases lay between the germline ends. Germline-derived CDR1 and CDR2 are SGHTA and FQGTGA. The CDR3 extends over 13 amino acids. The CDR3 protein is CASSSPNTDTQYF. Here the CDR3 DNA reads TGTGCCAGCAGCTCCCCCAATACAGATACGCAGTATTTT. Variable domain in full (rest from reference TRBV7-3 and TRBJ2-3): GAGVSQTPSNKVTEKGKYVELRCDPISGHTALYWYRQSLGQGPEFLIYFQGTGAADDSGLPNDRFFAVRPEGSVSTLKIQRTERGDSAVYLCASSSPNTDTQYFGPGTRLTVL.

This clone was detected once. This rearrangement joins TRBV2 to TRBJ2-7; D not certain. The CDR3 loop spans 14 amino acids. The germline CDR1 and CDR2 sequences are SNHLY and FYNNEI. Trimming left V 8 bases short and J 0 bases short, with 14 bases between. The CDR3 loop reads CASRLTESSYEQYF. CDR3 sequence (DNA): TGTGCCAGCCGGCTGACGGAAAGCTCCTACGAGCAGTACTTC.

The chain couples TRBV27 to TRBJ2-3, with D perhaps TRBD2 (6 bases). The CDR3 covers 17 residues. The V gene lost 2 bases and the J gene lost 2 bases, with 17 bases spanning the gap. Germline CDR1 and CDR2: MNHEY and SMNVEV (reference sequence). As DNA, the CDR3 is TGTGCCAGCAGTTTAATAGGCCCGACACTAGCCACAGATACGCAGTATTTT. It codes for CASSLIGPTLATDTQYF.

The chain uses TRBV28 and TRBJ2-7; a weak D match, TRBD2 (5 bases). Trimming removed 7 bases from V and 6 bases from J, with 13 bases in between. Germline V gives CDR1 MDHEN, CDR2 SYDVKM. CDR3 length: 12 amino acids. CDR3 amino acids: CASIGSRGEQYF. CDR3 nucleotide sequence: TGTGCCAGCATTGGTTCCCGGGGCGAGCAGTACTTC.

The gene calls are TRBV5-5 and TRBJ1-4; 9 nucleotides agree with TRBD1. The CDR3 consists of 15 residues. The V and J ends lost 1 base and 10 bases, in that order; junction bases with no gene match: 8. Germline V lookup: CDR1 SGHKS, CDR2 YYEKEE (reference sequence). CDR3 residues: CASSLRDREMGKLFF. In nucleotides, the CDR3 is TGTGCCAGCAGCTTGCGGGACAGGGAGATGGGAAAACTGTTTTTT.

V is TRBV10-1 and J is TRBJ2-6; 8 positions match TRBD1. The CDR3 covers 18 residues. Looked up from germline, CDR1 is WNHNN and CDR2 is SYGVQD (reference sequence). Trimming took 4 bases from V and 0 from J; bases not matched to a gene: 8. This CDR3 is CASSGRQGQGSGANVLTF. CDR3 sequence (DNA): TGCGCCAGCAGTGGTCGACAGGGGCAGGGCTCTGGGGCCAACGTCCTGACTTTC.

The chain joins TRBV28 to TRBJ2-7, with D possibly being TRBD1 (5 bases). The V gene lost 7 bases and the J gene lost 4 bases, with 14 bases spanning the gap. The CDR3 covers 13 residues. In germline, CDR1 is MDHEN, CDR2 SYDVKM. The CDR3 is CASTTGAPYEQYF. The CDR3 bases are TGTGCCAGCACCACAGGTGCCCCTTACGAGCAGTACTTC. Together with reference TRBV28 and TRBJ2-7, the CDR3 gives the full variable domain: DVKVTQSSRYLVKRTGEKVFLECVQDMDHENMFWYRQDPGLGLRLIYFSYDVKMKEKGDIPEGYSVSREKKERFSLILESASTNQTSMYLCASTTGAPYEQYFGPGTRLTVT.

The rearrangement links TRBV27 to TRBJ1-4; a weak D match, TRBD1 (5 bases). V was pared by 8 bases and J by 8 bases, with 27 bases between. This CDR3 spans 17 amino acids. Per the germline V gene, CDR1 is MNHEY and CDR2 is SMNVEV (reference sequence). CDR3: CASGDPRGPGTREKLFF. The CDR3 bases are TGTGCCAGCGGTGACCCCCGCGGACCAGGGACGAGAGAAAAACTGTTTTTT.

In the case of this clone: This same CDR3 is encoded by further DNA sequences in the sample. J is TRBJ2-5 and V is TRBV9, with D perhaps matching TRBD2 (6 bases). The CDR3 spans 15 residues. V dropped 0 bases and J dropped 1 base, with 10 bases sitting between them. Germline CDR1 SGDLS, CDR2 YYNGEE. The CDR3 spells CASSVDFGGQETQYF. CDR3 bases: TGTGCCAGCAGCGTAGATTTCGGGGGCCAAGAGACCCAGTACTTC. Using reference TRBV9 and TRBJ2-5 for the parts outside the CDR3, the full variable domain is DSGVTQTPKHLITATGQRVTLRCSPRSGDLSVYWYQQSLDQGLQFLIQYYNGEERAKGNILERFSAQQFPDLHSELNLSSLELGDSALYFCASSVDFGGQETQYFGPGTRLLVL.

The chain is built from TRBV4-1 and TRBJ1-2; unclear D gene. Germline loops: CDR1 MGHRA, CDR2 YSYEKL. This CDR3 is 14 amino acids long. The V end was cut by 6 bases, the J end by 6 bases, with 17 bases between. CDR3 protein: CASSYPLEKNGYTF. In nucleotides, the CDR3 is TGCGCCAGCAGTTATCCACTGGAGAAAAATGGCTACACCTTC.

J is TRBJ1-3 and V is TRBV28; D ambiguous. Trimming took 7 bases from V and 0 from J, leaving 4 bases between them. The germline V gene has CDR1 MDHEN and CDR2 SYDVKM. The CDR3 has 12 amino acids. CDR3 protein: CASMSSGNTIYF. CDR3 in DNA: TGTGCCAGCATGAGCTCTGGAAACACCATATATTTT.

The genes are TRBV6-1 and TRBJ2-3; D is unresolved. Germline V gives CDR1 MNHNS, CDR2 SASEGT. CDR3 length: 14 amino acids. Deletions cut 1 base from V and 6 bases from J, with 11 bases between. The CDR3 reads CASSEVFAGDTQYF. The CDR3 nucleotides are TGTGCCAGCAGTGAAGTTTTCGCCGGGGATACGCAGTATTTT.

In its sample, this clone was seen once. This rearrangement joins TRBV29-1 to TRBJ2-2, with D possibly matching TRBD2 (5 bases). The V gene lost 4 bases and the J gene lost 7 bases, with 10 bases spanning the gap. The CDR3 sequence is 12 residues long. Germline-derived CDR1 and CDR2 are SQVTM and ANQGSEA. The chain's CDR3 is CSVGSGNGELFF. The CDR3 DNA sequence: TGCAGCGTTGGGTCGGGGAACGGGGAGCTGTTTTTT.